This T cell receptor beta chain was captured in a study of esophageal squamous cell carcinoma under preoperative chemotherapy. Comments on this clonotype: Its specificity is not known. The junction does not match germline at one end; this may be a read error.

General observations from the study: After treatment, tumor-infiltrating lymphocytes seemed to come partly from incoming peripheral T cells, not only local changes. After paclitaxel-nedaplatin, abundant clones were more likely to contract than amplify.

The CDR3 contains 15 residues. Germline lookup yields CDR1 SGHTA and CDR2 FQGNSA. As for time point: before preoperative PTX-NDP chemotherapy. Before surgery, patients were given preoperative paclitaxel-nedaplatin chemotherapy. TCRdb re-called the PCR reads through MiXCR, storing one row per CDR3 protein. Of more than 15,000 distinct CDR3 sequences listed, more than 45% are singletons. Specimen collection occurred from a patient given preoperative chemotherapy. This rearrangement joins TRBV7-2 to TRBJ2-5; no clear D. This TCR came from a human donor with esophageal squamous cell carcinoma. The donor label of this sample is uncertain. For the CDR3, the DNA is TGTGCCAGGGGCTTAAGGGCTTCAGGCCAAGATACGCAGTATTTC. Protein: CARGLRASGQDTQYF. Filled out from reference TRBV7-2 and TRBJ2-5, the complete variable domain reads GAGVSQSPSNKVTEKGKDVELRCDPISGHTALYWYRQSLGQGLEFLIYFQGNSAPDKSGLPSDRFSAERTGGSVSTLTIQRTQQEDSAVYLCARGLRASGQDTQYFGPGTRLLVL.